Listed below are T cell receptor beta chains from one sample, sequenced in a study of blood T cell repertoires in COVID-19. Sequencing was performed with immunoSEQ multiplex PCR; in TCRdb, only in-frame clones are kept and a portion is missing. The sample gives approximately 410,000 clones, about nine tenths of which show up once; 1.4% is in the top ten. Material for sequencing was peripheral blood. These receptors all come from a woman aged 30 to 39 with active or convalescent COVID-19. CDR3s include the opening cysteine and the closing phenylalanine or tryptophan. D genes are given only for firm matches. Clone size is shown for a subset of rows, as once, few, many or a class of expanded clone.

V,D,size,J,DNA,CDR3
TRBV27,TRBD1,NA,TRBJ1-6,TGTGCCAGCAGTTTAGAGACAGGGGGCTTTTCACCCCTCCACTTT,CASSLETGGFSPLHF
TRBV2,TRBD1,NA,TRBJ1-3,TGTGCCAGCAGGGACAGGAGCTCTGGAAACACCATATATTTT,CASRDRSSGNTIYF
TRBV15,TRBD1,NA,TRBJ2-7,TGTGCCACCAGCAGCTGGGACAGGGGCCACGAGCAGTACTTC,CATSSWDRGHEQYF
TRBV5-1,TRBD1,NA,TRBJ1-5,TGCGCCAGCAGCGTGTCAGGGGGTAGCAATCAGCCCCAGCATTTT,CASSVSGGSNQPQHF
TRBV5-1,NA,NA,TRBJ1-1,TGCGCCAGCAGCAAAACCGGGACTCAGAACACTGAAGCTTTCTTT,CASSKTGTQNTEAFF
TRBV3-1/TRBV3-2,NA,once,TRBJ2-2,TGTGCCAGCAGCACACAAATGGGGCAGGTTGGCGGGGAGCTGTTTTTT,CASSTQMGQVGGELFF
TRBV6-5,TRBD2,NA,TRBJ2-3,TGTGCCAGCAGTCCGCGGACTAGCGGGATGGATACGCAGTATTTT,CASSPRTSGMDTQYF
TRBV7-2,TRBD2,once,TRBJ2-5,TGTGCCAGCAGCTTAGTCGTACTAGCGGGAGGGCGAGAGACCCAGTACTTC,CASSLVVLAGGRETQYF
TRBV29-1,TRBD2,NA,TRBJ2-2,TGCAGCGTTGAAGCGTGGACTAGCGGGGGGGCGGACGGGGAGCTGTTTTTT,CSVEAWTSGGADGELFF
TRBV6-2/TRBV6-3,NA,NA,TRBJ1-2,TGTGCCAGCAGTCAAAACTATGGCTACACCTTC,CASSQNYGYTF
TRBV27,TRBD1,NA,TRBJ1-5,TGTGCCAGCAGTAGACAGGGGATGGGCAATCAGCCCCAGCATTTT,CASSRQGMGNQPQHF
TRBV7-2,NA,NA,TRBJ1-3,TGTGCCAGCAGCTCACAGGGTTTTGGAAACACCATATATTTT,CASSSQGFGNTIYF
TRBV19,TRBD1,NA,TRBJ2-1,TGTGCCAGTAGTACCCAGGGGGAAGTGAATGAGCAGTTCTTC,CASSTQGEVNEQFF
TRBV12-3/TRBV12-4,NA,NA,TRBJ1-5,TGTGCCAGCAGTTTGGGGCTGGGTCAGCCCCAGCATTTT,CASSLGLGQPQHF
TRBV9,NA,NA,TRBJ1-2,TGTGCCAGCAGCGTAGTCGGGGGGAAGGATGGCTACACCTTC,CASSVVGGKDGYTF
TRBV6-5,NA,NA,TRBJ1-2,TGTGCCAGCGGCCGGGATGTTAACTATGGCTACACCTTC,CASGRDVNYGYTF
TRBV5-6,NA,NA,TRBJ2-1,TGTGCCAGCAGCCCACAGTCGCCAGGCTCAAATGAGCAGTTCTTC,CASSPQSPGSNEQFF
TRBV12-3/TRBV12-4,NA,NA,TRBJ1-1,TGTGCCAGCAGTTTTTCCGGGTACACTGAAGCTTTCTTT,CASSFSGYTEAFF
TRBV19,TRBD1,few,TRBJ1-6,TGTGCCAGTAGTGCCGACAGGGGCGAGGTCCTTTCACCCCTCCACTTT,CASSADRGEVLSPLHF
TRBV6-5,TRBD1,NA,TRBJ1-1,TGTGCCAGCAAATTAAGTTTAAAGGGACAGGAAGCTTTCTTT,CASKLSLKGQEAFF
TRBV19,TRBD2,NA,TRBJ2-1,TGTGCCAGTTGGGGACCGAGCGGGAGGGCCCTCCATGAGCAGTTCTTC,CASWGPSGRALHEQFF
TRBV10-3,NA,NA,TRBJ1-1,TGTGCCATCAAACAGGGCATGAACACTGAAGCTTTCTTT,CAIKQGMNTEAFF
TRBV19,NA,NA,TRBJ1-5,TGTGCCAGTAACCCGTGGGCAGGGGTTGTCAATCAGCCCCAGCATTTT,CASNPWAGVVNQPQHF
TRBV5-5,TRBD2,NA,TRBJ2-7,TGTGCCAGCAGCACCTGGGAGGGGAACTACGAGCAGTACTTC,CASSTWEGNYEQYF
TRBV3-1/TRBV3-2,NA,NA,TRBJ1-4,TGTGCCAGCAGCCGAGAACAGGGACCCACTTGGGGTAATGAAAAACTGTTTTTT,CASSREQGPTWGNEKLFF
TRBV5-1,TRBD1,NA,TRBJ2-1,TGCGCCAGCAGCTTAGGGACAGACAATGAGCAGTTCTTC,CASSLGTDNEQFF